The 15 T cell receptor beta chains below were found in one sample sequenced in a study of Graves' ophthalmopathy and Graves' hyperthyroidism. RNA transcripts were the source from which TCR beta CDR3 regions were amplified. First-round RT-PCR employed HTBI primers, with a second-round multiplex PCR after it. TCRdb processed the multiplex PCR reads anew with MiXCR; each CDR3 protein has one entry. The sample lists hundreds of thousands of distinct CDR3 sequences, roughly two fifths occurring once. Input material: peripheral blood. These receptors were collected from an adult man with Graves' ophthalmopathy.

The rearrangement uses TRBV19 and TRBJ2-6, with unresolved D. Trimming removed 1 base from V and 0 bases from J, with 10 bases in between. This CDR3 spans 17 amino acids. Germline CDR1 is LNHDA and CDR2 is SQIVND (reference sequence). CDR3 sequence reads: CASSIGARVSGANVLTF. The CDR3 bases are TGTGCCAGTAGTATAGGGGCCCGCGTCTCTGGGGCCAACGTCCTGACTTTC.

As concerns this clonotype: This may arise from a read error, as a much more abundant clone is one base away. The CDR3 spells CASSGGRERPDMQYF. The CDR3 bases are TGTGCCAGCAGTGGAGGGCGGGAGAGGCCAGATATGCAGTATTTT. V gene TRBV25-1 combines with J gene TRBJ2-3, with TRBD2 identical over 7 bases. The V gene's germline CDR1 is MGHDK and CDR2 SYGVNS. The CDR3 contains 15 residues.

The table lists this clonotype with many counts. Compared with germline, one end of the junction differs, possibly owing to a read error. The V and J genes are TRBV20-1 and TRBJ1-5; D not certain. The CDR3 has 11 amino acids. Germline V gene sequence: CDR1 DFQATT, CDR2 SNEGSKA (reference sequence). The CDR3 protein is CSASGKQPQHF. CDR3 coding DNA: TGCAGTGCTAGTGGCAAACAGCCCCAGCATTTT.

This clonotype turned up a few times. J is TRBJ1-1 and V is TRBV7-9; maybe TRBD1 (5 bases). Trimming took 1 base from V and 7 from J, leaving 10 bases between them. The CDR3 length is 13 residues. Germline V gives CDR1 SEHNR, CDR2 FQNEAQ (reference sequence). For the CDR3, the DNA is TGTGCCAGCAGCTTAGTCCGGGGCAATGAAGCTTTCTTT. Amino acids: CASSLVRGNEAFF. Full variable domain (rest looked up from reference TRBV7-9 and TRBJ1-1): DTGVSQNPRHKITKRGQNVTFRCDPISEHNRLYWYRQTLGQGPEFLTYFQNEAQLEKSRLLSDRFSAERPKGSFSTLEIQRTEQGDSAMYLCASSLVRGNEAFFGQGTRLTVV.

This clonotype was seen ten or more times. The chain joins TRBV14 to TRBJ1-3, with D unresolved. Germline V gene lookup returns CDR1 SGHDN and CDR2 FVKESK. Between the trimmed V and J ends, which lost 3 bases and 4 bases, there was a span of 4 bases. CDR3 length: 12 amino acids. The CDR3 DNA reads TGTGCCAGCAGCCAGGGGGGAAACACCATATATTTT. Translation gives CASSQGGNTIYF. Together with reference TRBV14 and TRBJ1-3, the CDR3 gives the full variable domain: EAGVTQFPSHSVIEKGQTVTLRCDPISGHDNLYWYRRVMGKEIKFLLHFVKESKQDESGMPNNRFLAERTGGTYSTLKVQPAELEDSGVYFCASSQGGNTIYFGEGSWLTVV.

This chain connects TRBV29-1 to TRBJ1-2; TRBD1 might be the D (6 bases). The V gene's germline CDR1 is SQVTM and CDR2 ANQGSEA. The CDR3 spans 11 residues. V dropped 3 bases and J dropped 8 bases, with 10 bases sitting between them. CDR3 in amino acids: CSVDGGLGYTF. The DNA for the CDR3 is TGCAGCGTTGACGGGGGGCTGGGCTACACCTTC.

The table lists this clonotype with many counts. This rearrangement joins TRBV7-9 to TRBJ2-7, with D perhaps matching TRBD1 or TRBD2 (6 bases each). With 2 bases removed from V and 2 bases from J, the gap between germline ends came to 10 bases. The germline V gene encodes CDR1 SEHNR and CDR2 FQNEAQ (reference sequence). The CDR3 spans 14 residues. The CDR3 DNA reads as TGTGCCAGCAGCTTACAAGGGGGGACCTACGAGCAGTACTTC. This translates into CASSLQGGTYEQYF.

The sample holds many counts of this clonotype. This chain connects TRBV7-9 to TRBJ2-5; a weak D match, TRBD2 (6 bases). The germline CDR1 and CDR2 sequences are SEHNR and FQNEAQ (reference sequence). The germline V and J ends were trimmed by 1 base and 2 bases, with 11 bases remaining between them. This CDR3 is built from 15 residues. The CDR3 protein is CASSLVVAGQETQYF. In nucleotides, the CDR3 is TGTGCCAGCAGCTTAGTTGTGGCGGGGCAAGAGACCCAGTACTTC.

This clonotype was detected only a few times. The chain has TRBV2 and TRBJ2-5; maybe TRBD2 (5 bases). This CDR3 is built from 16 residues. The germline CDR1 and CDR2 sequences are SNHLY and FYNNEI. V was clipped by 8 bases and J by 1 base, with 20 bases between them. The DNA of the CDR3 is TGTGCCAGCGGACCGCGAGGGATTCGGGTCCAAGAGACCCAGTACTTC. It encodes CASGPRGIRVQETQYF.

The chain has TRBV7-2 and TRBJ1-1, with a tentative D call TRBD1 (6 bases). CDR3 size: 13 residues. The ends were cut back, 6 bases at V and 10 bases at J, with 18 bases in the middle. The germline CDR1 and CDR2 sequences are SGHTA and FQGNSA. The CDR3 loop is CASRGRGYERAFF. In nucleotides, the CDR3 is TGTGCCAGCAGGGGCAGGGGTTATGAGAGAGCTTTCTTT.

This clonotype was recorded many times. This sequence joins TRBV2 and TRBJ2-5; tentative D call: TRBD1 (6 bases). V was shortened by 3 bases and J by 5 bases, with 7 bases between the two germline ends. CDR1 and CDR2 (germline): SNHLY, FYNNEI. This CDR3 region has 12 residues. CDR3 nucleotide sequence: TGTGCCAGCAGTGAGGGGGCGGAGACCCAGTACTTC. This sequence encodes CASSEGAETQYF.

The CDR3 DNA reads TGCAGTTTGTATGGAGCGAACACTGAAGCTTTCTTT. Its protein is CSLYGANTEAFF. This chain connects TRBV29-1 to TRBJ1-1; D unclear. CDR3 length: 12 amino acids. Germline V CDR1 and CDR2: SQVTM, ANQGSEA.

Regarding this clonotype: Because it lacks the conserved phenylalanine or tryptophan at the end, this CDR3 is likely a read error. This chain uses TRBV5-1 with TRBJ2-5, with D hard to call. Per germline, CDR1 SGHRS and CDR2 YFSETQ. Trimming left V 1 base short and J 2 bases short, with 6 bases between. There are 13 residues in the CDR3. This CDR3 reads CASSLSLQETQYY. The CDR3 DNA is TGCGCCAGCAGCTTGTCCCTACAAGAGACCCAGTACTAC.

For this clonotype: This may come from a read error, since a much larger clone is one base off. The chain carries TRBV29-1 and TRBJ2-5; 15 bases match TRBD2. The CDR3 is 14 residues long. Germline V CDR1 and CDR2: SQVTM, ANQGSEA. The V gene end was trimmed by 4 bases and the J gene end by 7 bases; junction bases not matched to a gene: 4. DNA for the CDR3: TGCAGCGTTGGAGAGGGACTAGCGGGGGGGACCCAGTACTTC. It is translated as CSVGEGLAGGTQYF.

The V gene is TRBV19, the J gene TRBJ1-5, with TRBD1 matching over 10 bases. V trimming: 5 bases; J trimming: 4 bases; junction bases outside the gene matches: 5. Germline V gene sequence: CDR1 LNHDA, CDR2 SQIVND (reference sequence). This CDR3 spans 15 amino acids. Here the CDR3 reads CASSRQGAKNQPQHF. CDR3 nucleotide sequence: TGTGCCAGTAGTCGACAGGGGGCCAAAAATCAGCCCCAGCATTTT.